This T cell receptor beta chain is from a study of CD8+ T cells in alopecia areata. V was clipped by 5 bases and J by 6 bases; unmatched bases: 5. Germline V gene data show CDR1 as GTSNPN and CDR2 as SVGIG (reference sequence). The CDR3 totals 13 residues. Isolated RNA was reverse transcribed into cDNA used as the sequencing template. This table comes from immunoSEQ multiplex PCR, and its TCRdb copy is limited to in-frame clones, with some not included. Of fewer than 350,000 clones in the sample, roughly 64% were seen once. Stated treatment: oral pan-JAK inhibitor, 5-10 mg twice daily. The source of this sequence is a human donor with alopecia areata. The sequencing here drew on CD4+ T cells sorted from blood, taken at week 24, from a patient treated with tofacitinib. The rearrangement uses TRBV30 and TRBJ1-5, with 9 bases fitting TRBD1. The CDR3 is CAWDTGGSQPQHF. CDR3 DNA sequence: TGTGCCTGGGATACAGGGGGCAGTCAGCCCCAGCATTTT.